These T cell receptor beta chains were read from a single sample in a study of control samples from healthy donors and cancer patients. The method was immunoSEQ multiplex PCR; TCRdb's version includes in-frame clones alone and lacks a portion of them. The top ten hold around 6.1% of the sample, which has 150,000 to 180,000 clones, 90% to 95% seen once. The sequenced sample was blood. These receptors originate from a man aged 35 to 55 in good health. Both conserved end residues are part of each CDR3. Each record gives: V gene, clone size, J gene, D gene, CDR3 DNA, CDR3 protein. A D gene is named only where the DNA matches it firmly. Only part of the rows carry a size: once, few, many, or a class if the clone is expanded.

v_gene: TRBV9; abundance: .; j_gene: TRBJ1-4; d_gene: .; CDR3nt: TGTGCCAGTTCCCTGGGGGGCAGGGCGAACGAAAAACTGTTTTTT; CDR3aa: CASSLGGRANEKLFF
v_gene: TRBV10-2; abundance: .; j_gene: TRBJ1-5; d_gene: .; CDR3nt: TGCGCCAGCAGTGGTACGTCAGGGAATCAGCCCCAGCATTTT; CDR3aa: CASSGTSGNQPQHF
v_gene: TRBV30; abundance: .; j_gene: TRBJ2-2; d_gene: TRBD1; CDR3nt: TGTGCCTGGAGTAGCCAGGGGGTGCGAACCGGGGAGCTGTTTTTT; CDR3aa: CAWSSQGVRTGELFF
v_gene: TRBV6-5; abundance: .; j_gene: TRBJ1-2; d_gene: TRBD1; CDR3nt: TGTGCCAGCAGCGGCCGGGACAGGCGTGGCTACACCTTC; CDR3aa: CASSGRDRRGYTF
v_gene: TRBV5-1; abundance: .; j_gene: TRBJ2-1; d_gene: .; CDR3nt: TGCGCCAGCAGCTTGGGTTCTCTCTACAATGAGCAGTTCTTC; CDR3aa: CASSLGSLYNEQFF
v_gene: TRBV5-1; abundance: .; j_gene: TRBJ1-3; d_gene: .; CDR3nt: TGCGCCAGCAGCTTCCGGGCCGGGGCTGGAAACACCATATATTTT; CDR3aa: CASSFRAGAGNTIYF
v_gene: TRBV6-1; abundance: .; j_gene: TRBJ1-2; d_gene: .; CDR3nt: TGTGCCAGCAGTGAATGGCAGGATACTGGCTACACCTTC; CDR3aa: CASSEWQDTGYTF
v_gene: TRBV27; abundance: .; j_gene: TRBJ2-7; d_gene: .; CDR3nt: TGTGCCAGCAGTTTATGGGGGGGGCCCTACGAGCAGTACTTC; CDR3aa: CASSLWGGPYEQYF
v_gene: TRBV7-9; abundance: .; j_gene: TRBJ2-7; d_gene: TRBD1; CDR3nt: TGTGCCAGCAGCTCCGACAGGGTCGAGCAGTACTTC; CDR3aa: CASSSDRVEQYF
v_gene: TRBV18; abundance: .; j_gene: TRBJ1-1; d_gene: .; CDR3nt: TGTGCCAGCTCACCGGCCTATAACACTGCTGAAGCTTTCTTT; CDR3aa: CASSPAYNTAEAFF
v_gene: TRBV27; abundance: once; j_gene: TRBJ2-1; d_gene: .; CDR3nt: TGTGCCAGCAGTTTACTGGGACTCCCCAATGAGCAGTTCTTC; CDR3aa: CASSLLGLPNEQFF
v_gene: TRBV24-1; abundance: .; j_gene: TRBJ2-3; d_gene: .; CDR3nt: TGTGCCACCAGTGCCCTGACAGGCTCCTCGGATACGCAGTATTTT; CDR3aa: CATSALTGSSDTQYF
v_gene: TRBV30; abundance: .; j_gene: TRBJ1-2; d_gene: .; CDR3nt: TGTGCCTCCCTTGGCGGGGGGCCTAACTATGGCTACACCTTC; CDR3aa: CASLGGGPNYGYTF
v_gene: TRBV29-1; abundance: .; j_gene: TRBJ1-1; d_gene: TRBD1; CDR3nt: TGCAGCGCCGAAGCCGGGACAGGGGGCGGAAAGACTGAAGCTTTCTTT; CDR3aa: CSAEAGTGGGKTEAFF